Sequencing of this TCR beta chain was carried out in a study of blood T cell repertoires in COVID-19. Some clones are missing from TCRdb's copy, which holds only in-frame ones; the method was immunoSEQ multiplex PCR. The table shows 70,000 to 80,000 clones, with more than 75% occurring only once. Notes on this clone: The junction does not match germline at one end; this may be a read error.

The CDR3 spans 14 residues. CDR1 and CDR2 from the germline V gene are SQVTM and ANQGSEA. The V call is TRBV29-1, the J call TRBJ2-1; 8 nucleotides match TRBD2. This TCR derives from a human donor in a cohort sampled during active COVID-19. The sequencing sample was made of peripheral blood. The CDR3 here is CSVEAGVPYNEQFF. The CDR3 coding sequence is TGCAGCGTAGAAGCGGGAGTGCCCTACAATGAGCAGTTCTTC.